The source of this T cell receptor (beta chain) is a study of control samples from healthy donors and cancer patients. TCRdb's copy holds only in-frame clones and misses some; the assay was immunoSEQ multiplex PCR. The repertoire holds roughly 88,000 clones, with 85% as singletons. The sequencing sample was made of blood. The sequence derives from a man aged 25 to 40 in good health.

The CDR3 nucleotides are TGCGCCAGCAGCTTGCAGGGAAAAATTGGCGAGCAGTACTTC. Its protein product is CASSLQGKIGEQYF. The chain is built from TRBV5-1 and TRBJ2-7; possible D gene TRBD1, 5 bases. Germline V CDR1 and CDR2: SGHRS, YFSETQ. This CDR3 has 14 amino acids. The V end lost 1 base, the J end lost 6 bases, and 14 bases lay between the germline ends. The complete variable domain, with remaining parts taken from reference TRBV5-1 and TRBJ2-7, reads KAGVTQTPRYLIKTRGQQVTLSCSPISGHRSVSWYQQTPGQGLQFLFEYFSETQRNKGNFPGRFSGRQFSNSRSEMNVSTLELGDSALYLCASSLQGKIGEQYFGPGTRLTVT.